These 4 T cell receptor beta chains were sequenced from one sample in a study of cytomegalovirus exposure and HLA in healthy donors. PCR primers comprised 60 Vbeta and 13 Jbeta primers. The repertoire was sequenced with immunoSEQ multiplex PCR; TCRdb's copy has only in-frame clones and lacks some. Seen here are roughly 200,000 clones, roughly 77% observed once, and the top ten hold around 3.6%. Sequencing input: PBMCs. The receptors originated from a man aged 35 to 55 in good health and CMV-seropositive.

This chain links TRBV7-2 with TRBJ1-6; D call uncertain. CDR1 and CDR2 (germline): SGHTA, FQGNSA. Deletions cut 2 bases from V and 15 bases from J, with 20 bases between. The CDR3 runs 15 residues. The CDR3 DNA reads TGTGCCAGCAGCTTAATGTGGCAGGAACAATGTGTCCTCCACTTT. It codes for CASSLMWQEQCVLHF.

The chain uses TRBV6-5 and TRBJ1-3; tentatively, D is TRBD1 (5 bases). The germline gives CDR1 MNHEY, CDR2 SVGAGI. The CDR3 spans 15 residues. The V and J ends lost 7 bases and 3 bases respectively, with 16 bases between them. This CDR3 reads CASTRTGDLGNTIYF. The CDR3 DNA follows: TGTGCCAGCACCAGAACGGGGGATCTTGGAAACACCATATATTTT.

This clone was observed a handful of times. Here the CDR3 reads CATRRATKNEKLFF. In DNA, the CDR3 is TGTGCCACCAGGCGGGCTACTAAAAATGAAAAACTGTTTTTT. The rearrangement uses TRBV6-1 and TRBJ1-4, with D uncertain. Trimming cost V 10 bases and J 5 bases, with 17 bases left between them. Germline V CDR1 and CDR2: MNHNS, SASEGT. The CDR3 extends over 14 amino acids.

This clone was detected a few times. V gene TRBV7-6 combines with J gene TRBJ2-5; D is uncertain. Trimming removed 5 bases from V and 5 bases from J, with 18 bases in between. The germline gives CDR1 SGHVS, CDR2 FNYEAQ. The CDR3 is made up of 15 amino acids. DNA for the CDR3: TGTGCCAGCAGCCCTACTCGGCAGCTGGAGGAGACCCAGTACTTC. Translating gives CASSPTRQLEETQYF.